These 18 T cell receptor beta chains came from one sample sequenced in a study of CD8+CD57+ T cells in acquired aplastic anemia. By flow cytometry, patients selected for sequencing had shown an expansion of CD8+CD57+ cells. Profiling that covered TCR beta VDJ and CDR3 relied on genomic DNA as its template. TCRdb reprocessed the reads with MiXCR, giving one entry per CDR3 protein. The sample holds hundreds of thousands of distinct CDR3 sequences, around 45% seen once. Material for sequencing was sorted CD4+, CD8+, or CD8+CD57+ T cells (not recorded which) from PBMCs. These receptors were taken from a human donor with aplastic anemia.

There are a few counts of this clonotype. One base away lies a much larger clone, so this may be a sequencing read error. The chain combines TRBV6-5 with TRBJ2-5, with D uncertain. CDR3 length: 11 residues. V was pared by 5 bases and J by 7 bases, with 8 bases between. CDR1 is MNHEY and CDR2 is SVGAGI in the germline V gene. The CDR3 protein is CASSDIGTQYF. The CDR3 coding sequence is TGTGCCAGCAGTGACATCGGGACCCAGTACTTC.

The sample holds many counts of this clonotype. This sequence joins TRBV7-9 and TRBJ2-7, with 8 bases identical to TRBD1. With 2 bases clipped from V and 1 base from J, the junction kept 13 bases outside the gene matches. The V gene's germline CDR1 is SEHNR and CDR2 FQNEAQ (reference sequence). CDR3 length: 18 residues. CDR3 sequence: CASSLQGAGVEGSYEQYF. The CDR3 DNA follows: TGTGCCAGCAGCTTACAGGGGGCAGGGGTCGAGGGTTCCTACGAGCAGTACTTC. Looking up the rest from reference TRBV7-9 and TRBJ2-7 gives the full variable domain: DTGVSQNPRHKITKRGQNVTFRCDPISEHNRLYWYRQTLGQGPEFLTYFQNEAQLEKSRLLSDRFSAERPKGSFSTLEIQRTEQGDSAMYLCASSLQGAGVEGSYEQYFGPGTRLTVT.

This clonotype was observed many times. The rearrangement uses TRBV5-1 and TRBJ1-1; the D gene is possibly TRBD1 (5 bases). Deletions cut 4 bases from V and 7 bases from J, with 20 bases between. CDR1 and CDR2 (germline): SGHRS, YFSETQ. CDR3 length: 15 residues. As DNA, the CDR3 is TGCGCCAGCAGCGAACAAACAGGCAAAGGGTTTGAAGCTTTCTTT. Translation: CASSEQTGKGFEAFF.

The CDR3: CASSAAKDTDTQYF. In DNA form, the CDR3 reads TGTGCCAGCAGCGCGGCCAAGGACACAGATACGCAGTATTTT. V gene TRBV7-6 combines with J gene TRBJ2-3; D not certain. CDR1 is SGHVS and CDR2 is FNYEAQ in the germline V gene. The CDR3 spans 14 residues. Trimming removed 5 bases from V and 2 bases from J, with 11 bases in between. Full variable domain (missing parts from reference TRBV7-6 and TRBJ2-3): GAGVSQSPRYKVTKRGQDVALRCDPISGHVSLYWYRQALGQGPEFLTYFNYEAQQDKSGLPNDRFSAERPEGSISTLTIQRTEQRDSAMYRCASSAAKDTDTQYFGPGTRLTVL.

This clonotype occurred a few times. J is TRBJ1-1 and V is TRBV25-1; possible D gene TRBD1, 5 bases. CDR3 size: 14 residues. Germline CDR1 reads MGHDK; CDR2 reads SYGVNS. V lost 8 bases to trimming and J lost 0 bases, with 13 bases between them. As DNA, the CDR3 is TGTGCCAGCGGGGGGGTAGGGATGAACACTGAAGCTTTCTTT. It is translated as CASGGVGMNTEAFF.

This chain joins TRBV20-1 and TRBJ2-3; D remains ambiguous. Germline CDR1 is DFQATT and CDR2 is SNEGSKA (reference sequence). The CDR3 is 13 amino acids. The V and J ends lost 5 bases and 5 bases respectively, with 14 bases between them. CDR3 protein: CSAPLQVEDTQYF. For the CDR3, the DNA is TGCAGTGCTCCTCTCCAGGTTGAAGATACGCAGTATTTT.

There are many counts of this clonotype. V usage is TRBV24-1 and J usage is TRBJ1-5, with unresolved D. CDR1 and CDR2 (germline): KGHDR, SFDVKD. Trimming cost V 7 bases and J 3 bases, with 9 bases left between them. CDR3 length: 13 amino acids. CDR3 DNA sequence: TGTGCCACCAGAGCAGGTGACAATCAGCCCCAGCATTTT. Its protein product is CATRAGDNQPQHF.

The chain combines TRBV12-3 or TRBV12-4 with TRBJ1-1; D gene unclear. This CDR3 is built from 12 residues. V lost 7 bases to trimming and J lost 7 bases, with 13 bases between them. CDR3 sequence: CASTESGDEAFF. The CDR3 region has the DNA TGTGCCAGCACCGAATCGGGCGATGAAGCTTTCTTT.

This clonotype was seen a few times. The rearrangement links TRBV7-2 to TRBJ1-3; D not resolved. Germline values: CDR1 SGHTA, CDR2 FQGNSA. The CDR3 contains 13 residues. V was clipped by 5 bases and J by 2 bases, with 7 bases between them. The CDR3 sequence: CASSPGPGNTIYF. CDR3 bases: TGTGCCAGCAGCCCGGGTCCTGGAAACACCATATATTTT.

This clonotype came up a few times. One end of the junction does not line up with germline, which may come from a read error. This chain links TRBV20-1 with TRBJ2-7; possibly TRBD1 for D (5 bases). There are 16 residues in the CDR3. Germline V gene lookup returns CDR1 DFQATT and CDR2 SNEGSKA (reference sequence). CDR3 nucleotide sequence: TGCAATGCTAGTTCTCCAGAGGACACAGACGCCTACGAGCAGTACTTC. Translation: CNASSPEDTDAYEQYF.

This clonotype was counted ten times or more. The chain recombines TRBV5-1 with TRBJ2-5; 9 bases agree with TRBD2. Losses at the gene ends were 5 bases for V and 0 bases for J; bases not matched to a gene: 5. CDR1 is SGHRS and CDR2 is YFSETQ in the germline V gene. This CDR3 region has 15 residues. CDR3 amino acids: CASSSSGGYQETQYF. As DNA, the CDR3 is TGCGCCAGCAGTAGCAGCGGGGGGTACCAAGAGACCCAGTACTTC.

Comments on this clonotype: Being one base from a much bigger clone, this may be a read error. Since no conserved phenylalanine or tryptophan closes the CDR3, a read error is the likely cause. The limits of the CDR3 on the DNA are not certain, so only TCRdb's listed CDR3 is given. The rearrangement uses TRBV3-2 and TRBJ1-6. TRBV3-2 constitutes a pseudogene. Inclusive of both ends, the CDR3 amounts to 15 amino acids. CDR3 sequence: CASSPDTASNSPLHL.

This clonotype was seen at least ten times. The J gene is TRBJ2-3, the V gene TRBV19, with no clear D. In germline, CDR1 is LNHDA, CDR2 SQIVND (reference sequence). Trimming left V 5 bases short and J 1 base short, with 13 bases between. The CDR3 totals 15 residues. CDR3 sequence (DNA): TGTGCCAGTAGTCAACTGAAGGTTGGCACAGATACGCAGTATTTT. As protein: CASSQLKVGTDTQYF.

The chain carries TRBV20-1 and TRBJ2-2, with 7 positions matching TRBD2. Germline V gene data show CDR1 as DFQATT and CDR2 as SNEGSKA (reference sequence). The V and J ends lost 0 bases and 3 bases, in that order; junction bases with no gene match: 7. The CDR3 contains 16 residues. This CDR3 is CSARDFKAGDTGELFF. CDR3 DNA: TGCAGTGCTAGAGATTTTAAGGCGGGGGACACCGGGGAGCTGTTTTTT.

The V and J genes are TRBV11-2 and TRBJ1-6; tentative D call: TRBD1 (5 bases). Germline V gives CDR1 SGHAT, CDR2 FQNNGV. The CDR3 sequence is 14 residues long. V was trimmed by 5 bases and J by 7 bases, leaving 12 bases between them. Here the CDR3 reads CASSTLGANSPLHF. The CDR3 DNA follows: TGTGCCAGCAGCACCCTAGGGGCAAATTCACCCCTCCACTTT.

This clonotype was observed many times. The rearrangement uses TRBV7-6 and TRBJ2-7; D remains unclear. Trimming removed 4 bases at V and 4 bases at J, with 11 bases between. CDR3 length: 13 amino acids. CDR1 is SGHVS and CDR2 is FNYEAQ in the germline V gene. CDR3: CASSSSGLYEQYF. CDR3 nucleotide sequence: TGTGCCAGCAGCTCAAGTGGTTTGTACGAGCAGTACTTC.

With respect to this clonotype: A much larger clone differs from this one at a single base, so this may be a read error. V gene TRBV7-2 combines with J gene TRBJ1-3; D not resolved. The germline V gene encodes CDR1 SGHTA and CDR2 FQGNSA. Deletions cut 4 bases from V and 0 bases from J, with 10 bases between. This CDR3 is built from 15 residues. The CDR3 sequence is CTSSSTVSSGNTIYF. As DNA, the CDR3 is TGTACCAGCAGCTCCACAGTGAGCTCTGGAAACACCATATATTTT.

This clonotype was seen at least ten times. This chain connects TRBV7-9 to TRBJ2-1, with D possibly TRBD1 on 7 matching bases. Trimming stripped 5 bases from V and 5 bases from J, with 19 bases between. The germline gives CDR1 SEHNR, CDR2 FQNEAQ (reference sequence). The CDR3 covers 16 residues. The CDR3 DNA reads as TGTGCCAGCAGCCTCTCTCAGGGGGAGGCCAACAATGAGCAGTTCTTC. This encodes CASSLSQGEANNEQFF.